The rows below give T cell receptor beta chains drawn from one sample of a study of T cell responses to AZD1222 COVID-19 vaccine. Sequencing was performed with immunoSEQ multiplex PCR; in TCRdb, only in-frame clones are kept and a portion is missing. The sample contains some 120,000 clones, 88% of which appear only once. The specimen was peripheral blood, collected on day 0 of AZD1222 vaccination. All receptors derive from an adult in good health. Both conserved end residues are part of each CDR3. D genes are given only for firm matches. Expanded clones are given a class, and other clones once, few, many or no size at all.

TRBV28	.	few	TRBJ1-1	CASSLYGVMNTEAFF	TGTGCCAGCAGTTTATACGGGGTCATGAACACTGAAGCTTTCTTT
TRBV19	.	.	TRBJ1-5	CASRLRRDRNQPQHF	TGTGCCAGTAGGCTCCGCCGGGACCGCAATCAGCCCCAGCATTTT
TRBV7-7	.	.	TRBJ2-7	CASSPQAGWDYEQYF	TGTGCCAGCAGCCCCCAAGCCGGGTGGGACTACGAGCAGTACTTC
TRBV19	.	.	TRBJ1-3	CASSIGARPQPRGNTIYF	TGTGCCAGTAGTATTGGGGCCAGGCCACAACCCAGAGGGAACACCATATATTTT
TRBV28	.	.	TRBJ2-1	CASTTGLNEQFF	TGTGCCAGCACGACGGGTCTCAATGAGCAGTTCTTC
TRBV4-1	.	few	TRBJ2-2	CASSQDLGTGELFF	TGCGCCAGCAGCCAAGATCTGGGCACCGGGGAGCTGTTTTTT
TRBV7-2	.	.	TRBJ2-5	CASSPGQYDATQETQYF	TGTGCCAGCAGCCCAGGACAGTACGATGCAACACAAGAGACCCAGTACTTC
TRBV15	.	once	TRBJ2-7	CATSKSRDWHEQYF	TGTGCCACCAGCAAATCCAGGGATTGGCACGAGCAGTACTTC
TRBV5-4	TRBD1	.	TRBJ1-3	CASSLRSGGLHSGNTIYF	TGTGCCAGCAGCTTGAGGTCAGGGGGACTCCACTCTGGAAACACCATATATTTT
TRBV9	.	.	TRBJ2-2	CASSVGVAETGELFF	TGTGCCAGCAGCGTAGGGGTAGCAGAAACCGGGGAGCTGTTTTTT
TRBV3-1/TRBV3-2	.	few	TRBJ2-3	CASSQDRRGSTDTQYF	TGTGCCAGCAGCCAAGATAGGCGCGGGAGCACAGATACGCAGTATTTT
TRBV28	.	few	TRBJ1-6	CASSVKGRDSPLHF	TGTGCCAGCAGTGTAAAGGGAAGGGATTCACCCCTCCACTTT
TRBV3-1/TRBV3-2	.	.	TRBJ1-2	CASSQDLGGYTF	TGTGCCAGCAGCCAAGATTTGGGCGGCTACACCTTC
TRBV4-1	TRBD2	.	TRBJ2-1	CASSQGGLAGNYNEQFF	TGCGCCAGCAGCCAAGGGGGACTAGCGGGAAACTACAATGAGCAGTTCTTC
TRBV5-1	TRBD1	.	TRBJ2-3	CASSLVAGGVDTQYF	TGCGCCAGCAGCTTGGTGGCAGGGGGCGTAGATACGCAGTATTTT